Given below is one T cell receptor beta chain in context. The data belong to a study of blood T cell repertoires in COVID-19. On the study more broadly: COVID-19 samples from acute and convalescent phases originated in the United States, Italy and Spain. T cells, B-cell-depleted T cells, or PBMCs supplied cDNA or gDNA.

Per the original methods: Estimation of nucleated cell counts relied on the amplification of reference gene primers. Method: immunoSEQ multiplex PCR; TCRdb's copy keeps in-frame clones and lacks some. Clone size and the V and J calls come from that table; the DNA yielded D and trimming. Among a few hundred thousand clones listed, roughly 87% were seen once. This CDR3 region has 15 residues. Germline V lookup: CDR1 MDHEN, CDR2 SYDVKM. With 5 bases clipped from V and 5 bases from J, the junction kept 8 bases outside the gene matches. Participant reports of clinical history set cohort assignment. Material for sequencing was PBMCs or T cells enriched from blood (not recorded which). The V call is TRBV28, the J call TRBJ2-1; TRBD2 aligns across 8 bases. The clonotype originates from a woman under 40 who had recovered from COVID-19. Written as DNA, the CDR3 is TGTGCCAGCAGTGCCCGCTGGACTAGCCACAATGAGCAGTTCTTC. Translation: CASSARWTSHNEQFF.